The present TCR beta chain was sequenced within a study of PD-1 blockade in classical Hodgkin lymphoma. Study-wide findings and caveats: Diversity in CD4+ TCRs, unlike that measured in CD8+ TCRs, had risen significantly by C4D1.

Worth noting for this clone: Its specificity is not known.

Germline V gives CDR1 SNHLY, CDR2 FYNNEI. This CDR3 has 15 amino acids. V was pared by 7 bases and J by 0 bases, with 7 bases of the junction left unmatched. All the patients suffered relapse after autologous stem cell transplantation, and brentuximab vedotin exposure differed. Assay: immunoSEQ multiplex PCR; the TCRdb copy retains only in-frame clones and omits some. The data hold approximately 21,000 clones, with 68% observed a single time. The sequenced sample was peripheral blood mononuclear cells (PBMCs), obtained at baseline. This clonotype originated in a human donor with classical Hodgkin lymphoma. The chain recombines TRBV2 with TRBJ2-3, with 7 bases that match TRBD2. The CDR3 protein is CASTRGGGSTDTQYF. Written as DNA, the CDR3 is TGTGCCAGCACTCGGGGCGGGGGTAGCACAGATACGCAGTATTTT.